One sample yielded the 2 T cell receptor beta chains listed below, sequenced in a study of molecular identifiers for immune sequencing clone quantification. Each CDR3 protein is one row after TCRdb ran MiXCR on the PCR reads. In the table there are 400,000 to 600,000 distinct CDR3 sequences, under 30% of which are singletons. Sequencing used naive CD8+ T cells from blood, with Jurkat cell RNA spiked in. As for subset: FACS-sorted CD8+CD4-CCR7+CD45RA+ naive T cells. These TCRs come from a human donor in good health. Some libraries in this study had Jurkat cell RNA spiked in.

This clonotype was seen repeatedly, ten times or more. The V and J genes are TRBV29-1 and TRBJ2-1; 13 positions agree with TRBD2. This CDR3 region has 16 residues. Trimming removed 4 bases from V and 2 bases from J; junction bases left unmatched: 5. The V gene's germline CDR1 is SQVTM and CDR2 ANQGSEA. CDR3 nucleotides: TGCAGCGTTGTGCCCACTAGCGGGGGGGCCTACAATGAGCAGTTCTTC. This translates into CSVVPTSGGAYNEQFF.

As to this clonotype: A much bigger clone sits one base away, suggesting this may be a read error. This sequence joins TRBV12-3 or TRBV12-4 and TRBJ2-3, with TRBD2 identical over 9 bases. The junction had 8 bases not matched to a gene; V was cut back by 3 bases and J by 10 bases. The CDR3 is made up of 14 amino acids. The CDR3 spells CASSFGLAPDPQYF. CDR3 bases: TGTGCCAGCAGTTTCGGACTAGCGCCTGATCCGCAGTATTTT.